Below are 2 T cell receptor beta chains sequenced from a single sample in a study of cytomegalovirus exposure and HLA in healthy donors. The PCR ran on 60 Vbeta and 13 Jbeta primers. The data were produced by immunoSEQ multiplex PCR, yet TCRdb's version contains in-frame clones alone and is incomplete. The sample records 200,000 or so clones, approximately 81% being singletons. Sequencing was carried out using PBMCs. The receptors were gathered from a human donor in good health.

The CDR3 region is CASSKEGCPGQPNTGELFF. The CDR3 nucleotides read TGTGCCAGCAGCAAAGAAGGTTGTCCAGGACAGCCGAACACCGGGGAGCTGTTTTTT. J is TRBJ2-2 and V is TRBV21-1; the table's D call TRBD1 went unverified against the DNA. TRBV21-1 is a pseudogene. The CDR3 is 19 amino acids.

The genes are TRBV19 and TRBJ2-5; 7 nucleotides match TRBD2. The CDR3 runs to 17 residues. Germline-derived CDR1 and CDR2 are LNHDA and SQIVND (reference sequence). V shed 0 bases and J 6 bases; nucleotides not matched to a gene: 13. The chain's CDR3 is CASSIEPSGPPGKTQYF. The CDR3 DNA is TGTGCCAGTAGTATAGAACCTAGCGGCCCCCCGGGGAAGACCCAGTACTTC.